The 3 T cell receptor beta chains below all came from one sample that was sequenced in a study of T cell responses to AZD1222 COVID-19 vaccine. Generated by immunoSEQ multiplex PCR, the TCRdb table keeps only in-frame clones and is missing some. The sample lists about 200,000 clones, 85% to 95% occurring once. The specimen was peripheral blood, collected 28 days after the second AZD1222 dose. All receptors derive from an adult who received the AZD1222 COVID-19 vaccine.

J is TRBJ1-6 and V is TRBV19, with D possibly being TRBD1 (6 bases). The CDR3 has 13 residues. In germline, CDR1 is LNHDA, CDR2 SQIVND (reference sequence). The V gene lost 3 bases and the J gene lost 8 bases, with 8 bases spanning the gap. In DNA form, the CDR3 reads TGTGCCAGTAGTATGGACAGCTATTCACCCCTCCACTTT. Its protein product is CASSMDSYSPLHF.

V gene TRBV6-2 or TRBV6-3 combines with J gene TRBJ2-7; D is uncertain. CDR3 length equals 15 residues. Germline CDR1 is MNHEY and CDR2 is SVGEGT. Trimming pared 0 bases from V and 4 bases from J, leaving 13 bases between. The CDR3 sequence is CASSYSQRRGYEQYF. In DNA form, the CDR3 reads TGTGCCAGCAGTTACTCACAGCGCCGTGGTTACGAGCAGTACTTC.

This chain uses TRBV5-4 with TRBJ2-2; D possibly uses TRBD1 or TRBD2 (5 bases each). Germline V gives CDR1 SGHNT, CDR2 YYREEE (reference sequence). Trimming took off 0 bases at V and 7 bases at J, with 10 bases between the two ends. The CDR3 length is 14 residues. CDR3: CASSLDGADGELFF. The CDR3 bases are TGTGCCAGCAGCTTGGACGGGGCGGACGGGGAGCTGTTTTTT.